What follows are 3 T cell receptor beta chains derived from one specimen sequenced in a study of T cell changes during pregnancy in multiple sclerosis. The repertoire was sequenced with immunoSEQ multiplex PCR; TCRdb's copy has only in-frame clones and lacks some. There are about 50,000 clones in the sample; over 85% occur only once, and 0.35% to 0.45% lies in the top ten. This material consisted of CD4+ T cells from peripheral blood mononuclear cells, taken before pregnancy. The receptor set was obtained from a female donor with multiple sclerosis, enrolled in a pregnancy study.

The chain recombines TRBV30 with TRBJ2-7; 11 positions match TRBD2. The CDR3 runs to 17 residues. Germline values: CDR1 GTSNPN, CDR2 SVGIG (reference sequence). V dropped 2 bases and J dropped 4; count of bases not matched to a gene: 13. This chain's CDR3 is CAWSRYRVAGGKYEQYF. The CDR3, as DNA: TGTGCCTGGAGTAGGTACAGGGTAGCGGGAGGGAAATACGAGCAGTACTTC.

This sequence joins TRBV5-1 and TRBJ2-1; TRBD2 agrees at 10 bases. V trimming: 0 bases; J trimming: 4 bases; junction bases outside the gene matches: 7. Looked up from germline, CDR1 is SGHRS and CDR2 is YFSETQ. The CDR3 has 17 amino acids. In DNA, the CDR3 is TGCGCCAGCAGCTTGGCGGTCGCTAGCGGGGGTTACAATGAGCAGTTCTTC. This translates into CASSLAVASGGYNEQFF.

CDR3 in DNA: TGTGCCAGCAGTGCCACGCTCGGGGGAACTAATGAAAAACTGTTTTTT. It yields the protein CASSATLGGTNEKLFF. This chain connects TRBV6-6 to TRBJ1-4, with a weak D call TRBD1 (5 bases). Germline CDR1 reads MNHNY; CDR2 reads SVGAGI (reference sequence). Trimming stripped 5 bases from V and 1 base from J, with 14 bases between. This CDR3 spans 16 amino acids.